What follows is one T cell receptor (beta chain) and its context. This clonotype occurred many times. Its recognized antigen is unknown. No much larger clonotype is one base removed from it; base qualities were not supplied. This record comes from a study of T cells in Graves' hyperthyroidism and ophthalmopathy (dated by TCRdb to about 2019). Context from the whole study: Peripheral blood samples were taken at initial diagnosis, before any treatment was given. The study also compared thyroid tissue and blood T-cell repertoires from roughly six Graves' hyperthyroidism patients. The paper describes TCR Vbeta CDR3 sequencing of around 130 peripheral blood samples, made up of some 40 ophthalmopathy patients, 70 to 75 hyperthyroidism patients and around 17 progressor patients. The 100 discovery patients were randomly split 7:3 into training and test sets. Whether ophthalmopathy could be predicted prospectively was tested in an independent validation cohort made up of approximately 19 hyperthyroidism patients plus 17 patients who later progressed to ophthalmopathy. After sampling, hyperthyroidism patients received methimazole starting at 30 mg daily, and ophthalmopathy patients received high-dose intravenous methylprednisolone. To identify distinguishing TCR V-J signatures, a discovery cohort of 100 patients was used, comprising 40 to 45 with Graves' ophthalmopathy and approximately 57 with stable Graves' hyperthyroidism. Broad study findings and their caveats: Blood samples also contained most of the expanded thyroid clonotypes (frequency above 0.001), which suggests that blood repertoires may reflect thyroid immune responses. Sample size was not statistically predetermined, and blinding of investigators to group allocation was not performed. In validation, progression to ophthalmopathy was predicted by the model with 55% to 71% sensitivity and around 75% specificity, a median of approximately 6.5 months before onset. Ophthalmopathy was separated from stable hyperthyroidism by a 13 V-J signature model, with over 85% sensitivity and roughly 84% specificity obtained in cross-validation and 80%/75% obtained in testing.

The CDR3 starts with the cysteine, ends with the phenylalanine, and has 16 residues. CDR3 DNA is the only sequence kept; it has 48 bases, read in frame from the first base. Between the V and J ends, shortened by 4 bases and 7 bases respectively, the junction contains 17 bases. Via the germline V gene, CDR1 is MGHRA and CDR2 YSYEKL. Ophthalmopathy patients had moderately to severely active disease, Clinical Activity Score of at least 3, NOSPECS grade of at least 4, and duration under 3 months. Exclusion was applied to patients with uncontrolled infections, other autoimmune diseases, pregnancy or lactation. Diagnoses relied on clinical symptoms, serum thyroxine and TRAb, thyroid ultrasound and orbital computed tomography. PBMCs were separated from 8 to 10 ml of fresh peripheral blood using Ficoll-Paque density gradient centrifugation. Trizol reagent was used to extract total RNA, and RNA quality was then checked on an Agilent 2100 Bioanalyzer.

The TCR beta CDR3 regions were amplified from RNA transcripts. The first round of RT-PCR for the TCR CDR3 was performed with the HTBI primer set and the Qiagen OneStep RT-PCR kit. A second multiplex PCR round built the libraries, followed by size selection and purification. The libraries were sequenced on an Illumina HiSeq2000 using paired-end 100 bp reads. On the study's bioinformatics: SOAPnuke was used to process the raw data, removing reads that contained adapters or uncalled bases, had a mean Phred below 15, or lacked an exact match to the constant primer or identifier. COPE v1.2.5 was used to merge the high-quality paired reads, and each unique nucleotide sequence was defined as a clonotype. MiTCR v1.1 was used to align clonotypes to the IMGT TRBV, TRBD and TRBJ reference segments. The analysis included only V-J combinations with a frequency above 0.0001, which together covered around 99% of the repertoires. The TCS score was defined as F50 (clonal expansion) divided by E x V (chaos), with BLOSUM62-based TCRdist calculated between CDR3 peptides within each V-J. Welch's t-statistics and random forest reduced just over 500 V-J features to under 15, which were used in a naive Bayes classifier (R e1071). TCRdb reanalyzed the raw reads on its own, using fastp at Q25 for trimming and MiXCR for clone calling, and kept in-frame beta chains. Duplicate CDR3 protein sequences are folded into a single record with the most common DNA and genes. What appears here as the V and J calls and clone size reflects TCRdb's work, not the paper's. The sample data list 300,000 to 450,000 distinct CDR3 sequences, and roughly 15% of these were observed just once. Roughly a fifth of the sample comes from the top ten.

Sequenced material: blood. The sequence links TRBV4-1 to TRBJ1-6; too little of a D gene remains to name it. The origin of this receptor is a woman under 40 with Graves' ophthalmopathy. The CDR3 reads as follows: CASSPPVMTGNSPLHF. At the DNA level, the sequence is TGCGCCAGCAGCCCCCCCGTGATGACGGGGAATTCACCCCTCCACTTT.